This TCR beta chain was found in a study of blood T cell repertoires in COVID-19. In the study overall: Both acute and convalescent COVID-19 samples were obtained from the United States, Italy and Spain. T cells, B-cell-depleted T cells, or PBMCs provided the cDNA or gDNA that served as material.

Original handling: Reference gene primer amplification in the assay estimated nucleated cell counts. Assay used: immunoSEQ multiplex PCR; TCRdb lists only in-frame clones, some missing. The D gene and trimming were derived from the DNA, and the V and J assignments and clone size from that table. Here the sample spans a few hundred thousand clones, roughly 85% being singletons. The CDR3 has 15 residues. Trimming at V came to 2 bases and at J to 8 bases, leaving 9 bases not matched to a gene. From germline, CDR1 is SGHNT and CDR2 YYREEE (reference sequence). The clonotype comes from a human donor in a cohort sampled during active COVID-19. The chain has TRBV5-4 and TRBJ1-3; 8 bases match TRBD1. The sample taken for sequencing was peripheral blood. CDR3 in amino acids: CASSLWDRTEDTIYF. The CDR3 bases are TGTGCCAGCAGCTTATGGGACAGGACCGAGGACACCATATATTTT. Full variable domain (outside the CDR3, taken from reference TRBV5-4 and TRBJ1-3): ETGVTQSPTHLIKTRGQQVTLRCSSQSGHNTVSWYQQALGQGPQFIFQYYREEENGRGNFPPRFSGLQFPNYSSELNVNALELDDSALYLCASSLWDRTEDTIYFGEGSWLTVV.